This entry lists 19 T cell receptor beta chains sequenced from one sample in a study of T cell responses to AZD1222 COVID-19 vaccine. Libraries were prepared by immunoSEQ multiplex PCR; TCRdb keeps only in-frame clonotypes and omits some of them. The table lists about 110,000 clones, 87% of them singletons. The sample consisted of peripheral blood, taken on day 0 of AZD1222 vaccination. These receptor sequences come from an adult in good health.

V is TRBV19 and J is TRBJ1-1; no clear D. V lost 7 bases to trimming and J lost 0 bases, with 15 bases between them. The CDR3 sequence is 15 residues long. Looked up from germline, CDR1 is LNHDA and CDR2 is SQIVND (reference sequence). The CDR3, as DNA: TGTGCCAGTAAGGGTCGTGTAGGATTGAACACTGAAGCTTTCTTT. It specifies CASKGRVGLNTEAFF.

The rearrangement joins TRBV27 to TRBJ2-5; maybe TRBD2 (7 bases). The ends were cut back, 5 bases at V and 4 bases at J, with 17 bases in the middle. CDR3 size: 15 residues. Per germline, CDR1 MNHEY and CDR2 SMNVEV (reference sequence). CDR3 amino acids: CASSLGGVSLETQYF. The CDR3 DNA is TGTGCCAGCAGTCTAGGGGGGGTTAGTTTAGAGACCCAGTACTTC.

The V and J genes are TRBV10-2 and TRBJ1-1, with a weak D call TRBD1 (6 bases). The CDR3 runs 14 residues. The V and J ends lost 6 bases and 1 base respectively, with 12 bases between them. Germline CDR1 and CDR2: WSHSY and SAAADI. CDR3 sequence: CASREGVQNTEAFF. The DNA of the CDR3 is TGCGCCAGCAGGGAGGGGGTTCAGAACACTGAAGCTTTCTTT.

The rearrangement links TRBV28 to TRBJ1-3; no clear D gene. Germline V lookup: CDR1 MDHEN, CDR2 SYDVKM. V gave up 6 bases and J gave up 4 bases, with 13 bases separating them. This CDR3 has 14 residues. CDR3 in amino acids: CASSVPWGGNTIYF. Written as DNA, the CDR3 is TGTGCCAGCAGCGTCCCCTGGGGAGGAAACACCATATATTTT.

This clone has only a few counts. The chain couples TRBV14 to TRBJ2-1, with 13 bases matching TRBD2. Looked up from germline, CDR1 is SGHDN and CDR2 is FVKESK. V lost 4 bases, J lost 3 bases, and 12 bases stayed unmatched. The CDR3 spans 19 residues. In DNA form, the CDR3 reads TGTGCCAGCAGCCCGGGACTAGCGGGAAGGTCCCTAATCTACAATGAGCAGTTCTTC. It is translated as CASSPGLAGRSLIYNEQFF.

The V and J genes are TRBV30 and TRBJ1-2; 7 nucleotides align to TRBD1. The CDR3 totals 16 residues. Germline assignment: CDR1 GTSNPN and CDR2 SVGIG (reference sequence). Trimming took 1 base from V and 2 from J; bases not matched to a gene: 10. CDR3 region: CAWSGGQGVPNYGYTF. DNA of the CDR3: TGTGCCTGGAGTGGAGGCCAGGGGGTGCCAAACTATGGCTACACCTTC.

The chain employs TRBV28 and TRBJ1-4; D gene ambiguous. The CDR3 consists of 11 residues. The germline V gene encodes CDR1 MDHEN and CDR2 SYDVKM. Deletions cut 6 bases from V and 5 bases from J, with 4 bases between. In DNA form, the CDR3 reads TGTGCCAGCAGGGTGAATGAAAAACTGTTTTTT. Its translation: CASRVNEKLFF.

The rearrangement joins TRBV7-3 to TRBJ1-1, with a weak D call TRBD1 (5 bases). V was clipped by 5 bases and J by 2 bases, with 15 bases between them. Germline V gene lookup returns CDR1 SGHTA and CDR2 FQGTGA. The CDR3 runs 15 residues. The CDR3 DNA is TGTGCCAGCAGCCCAGAGGGACGGATCAACACTGAAGCTTTCTTT. Protein: CASSPEGRINTEAFF. The full variable domain, completed using reference TRBV7-3 and TRBJ1-1, is GAGVSQTPSNKVTEKGKYVELRCDPISGHTALYWYRQSLGQGPEFLIYFQGTGAADDSGLPNDRFFAVRPEGSVSTLKIQRTERGDSAVYLCASSPEGRINTEAFFGQGTRLTVV.

The chain employs TRBV5-8 and TRBJ1-2, with D unclear. Trimming left V 3 bases short and J 3 bases short, with 18 bases between. The germline gives CDR1 SGHTS, CDR2 YDEGEE. The CDR3 runs 16 residues. CDR3 residues: CASSSGLGAGDYGYTF. The CDR3 coding sequence is TGTGCCAGCAGCTCGGGCCTCGGTGCGGGTGACTATGGCTACACCTTC.

This clone appeared a single time. The chain recombines TRBV15 with TRBJ2-3; 13 bases map to TRBD2. The V and J ends lost 5 bases and 0 bases, in that order; junction bases with no gene match: 2. The CDR3 spans 16 residues. Germline V gene lookup returns CDR1 LNHNV and CDR2 YYDKDF (reference sequence). DNA of the CDR3: TGTGCCACCAGCGCGGGACTAGCGGGGAGCACAGATACGCAGTATTTT. This gives the protein CATSAGLAGSTDTQYF.

The DNA for the CDR3 is TGTGCCAGTAGTACCGAGTACTATCCCCAGCATTTT. Its translation: CASSTEYYPQHF. The chain recombines TRBV19 with TRBJ1-5, with D unresolved. The germline CDR1 and CDR2 sequences are LNHDA and SQIVND (reference sequence). This CDR3 comprises 12 residues. V lost 4 bases and J lost 10, with 11 bases in between.

The chain recombines TRBV3-1 (or the pseudogene TRBV3-2) with TRBJ2-7; the D is unclear. From germline, CDR1 is LGHDT and CDR2 YNNKEL (reference sequence). The V gene lost 3 bases and the J gene lost 6 bases, with 18 bases spanning the gap. The CDR3 sequence is 15 residues long. The CDR3 protein is CASSQSYQTPFEQYF. As DNA, the CDR3 is TGTGCCAGCAGCCAGTCGTACCAGACCCCCTTCGAGCAGTACTTC.

The chain joins TRBV28 to TRBJ1-6; D is perhaps TRBD1 (5 bases). Trimming took 7 bases from V and 10 from J, leaving 20 bases between them. The CDR3 sequence is 15 residues long. CDR1 MDHEN and CDR2 SYDVKM come from the germline V gene. The CDR3 spells CASIPEAGSRSPLHF. The CDR3 region has the DNA TGTGCCAGCATCCCGGAGGCAGGGAGTCGGTCACCCCTCCACTTT.

V gene TRBV6-5 combines with J gene TRBJ2-5; TRBD1 or TRBD2 may be the D gene (6 bases each). Germline CDR1 reads MNHEY; CDR2 reads SVGAGI. This CDR3 spans 13 amino acids. The germline V and J ends were trimmed by 6 bases and 5 bases, with 13 bases remaining between them. The CDR3 here is CASRRGVGETQYF. As DNA, the CDR3 is TGTGCCAGCAGGAGGGGGGTTGGGGAGACCCAGTACTTC.

The chain is built from TRBV28 and TRBJ1-4; D might be TRBD1 (6 bases). Looked up from germline, CDR1 is MDHEN and CDR2 is SYDVKM. The V end was cut by 5 bases, the J end by 2 bases, with 9 bases between. This CDR3 has 14 amino acids. CDR3 bases: TGTGCCAGCAGTCCAGGGGATACTAATGAAAAACTGTTTTTT. Residues: CASSPGDTNEKLFF.

The chain joins TRBV7-2 to TRBJ2-5; TRBD2 matches at 9 bases. Germline V gene lookup returns CDR1 SGHTA and CDR2 FQGNSA. The V segment lost 6 bases and the J segment 0 bases; nucleotides outside the gene matches: 8. The length of the CDR3 is 16 residues. In DNA, the CDR3 is TGTGCCAGCAGTCGCCGACTAGCGGATAACCAAGAGACCCAGTACTTC. Translated, it gives CASSRRLADNQETQYF.

This chain connects TRBV7-3 to TRBJ2-7, with 9 bases that match TRBD1. Per germline, CDR1 SGHTA and CDR2 FQGTGA. Trimming removed 8 bases from V and 6 bases from J; junction bases left unmatched: 8. The CDR3 totals 13 residues. CDR3 coding DNA: TGTGCCAGCGGGGGGACAGGGAGTTCCGAGCAGTACTTC. This codes for CASGGTGSSEQYF.

The chain employs TRBV7-2 and TRBJ2-2; 12 bases map to TRBD2. The CDR3 has 18 residues. Germline-derived CDR1 and CDR2 are SGHTA and FQGNSA. V gave up 2 bases and J gave up 6 bases; unmatched junction bases: 10. CDR3 sequence reads: CASSLNALAGGMAGELFF. The CDR3 DNA reads as TGTGCCAGCAGCTTAAACGCGCTAGCGGGGGGGATGGCCGGGGAGCTGTTTTTT.

The chain is built from TRBV18 and TRBJ1-1, with 10 nucleotides matching TRBD1. This CDR3 has 14 residues. The germline V gene has CDR1 KGHSH and CDR2 LQKENI. Germline trimming cut 4 bases from V and 3 bases from J; bases unmatched to any gene: 2. The CDR3 spells CASSQGTGDTEAFF. In nucleotides, the CDR3 is TGTGCCAGCTCACAGGGGACAGGGGACACTGAAGCTTTCTTT.